This T cell receptor (beta chain) originates from a study of cytomegalovirus exposure and HLA in healthy donors. Study-wide results and limits: In a later analysis, several top co-occurrence clusters appeared linked to parvovirus B19, influenza, CMV and Epstein-Barr virus. The study assumed roughly uniform donor sequencing depth for presence/absence analyses.

V trimming: 2 bases; J trimming: 8 bases; junction bases outside the gene matches: 6. Germline lookup yields CDR1 KGHSH and CDR2 LQKENI. The CDR3 runs 15 residues. Both 60 Vbeta primers and 13 Jbeta primers went into the PCR. Authors' analysis steps: The authors later counted 75 million to 90 million unique TCR beta chains, around 9.9 million of them shared. Sequenced by immunoSEQ multiplex PCR; TCRdb stores in-frame clones only, minus some. The DNA gave D and trimming, while V, J and clone size come from that table. The table records about 120,000 clones, roughly 14% of them present only once. Healthy individuals who donated bone marrow served as the donors. As concerns this clone: Its cognate antigen is unknown.

The chain joins TRBV18 to TRBJ1-6, with 7 bases matching TRBD1. The receptor was isolated from a woman aged 18-29 years in good health and CMV-seronegative. The sequencing input was PBMCs. CDR3: CASSPSRGEDSPLHF. CDR3 bases: TGTGCCAGCTCACCATCCAGGGGGGAGGATTCACCCCTCCACTTT.